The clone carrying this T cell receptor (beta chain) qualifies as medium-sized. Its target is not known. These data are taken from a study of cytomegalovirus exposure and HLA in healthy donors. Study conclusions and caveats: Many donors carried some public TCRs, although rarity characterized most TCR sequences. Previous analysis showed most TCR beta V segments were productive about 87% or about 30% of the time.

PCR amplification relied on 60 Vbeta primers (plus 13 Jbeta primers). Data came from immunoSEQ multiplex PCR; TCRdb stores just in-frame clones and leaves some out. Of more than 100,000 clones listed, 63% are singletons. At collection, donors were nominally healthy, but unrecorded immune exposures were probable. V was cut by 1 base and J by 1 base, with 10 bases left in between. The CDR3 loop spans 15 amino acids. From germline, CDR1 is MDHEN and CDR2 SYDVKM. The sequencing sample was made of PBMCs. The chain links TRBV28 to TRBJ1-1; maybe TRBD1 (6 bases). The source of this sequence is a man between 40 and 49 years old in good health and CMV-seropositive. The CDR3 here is CASSLSRGPNTEAFF. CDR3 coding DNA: TGTGCCAGCAGTTTATCCAGGGGCCCGAACACTGAAGCTTTCTTT.